This TCR beta chain was observed in a study of blood T cell repertoires in COVID-19. Study-wide context: Samples came from the United States, Italy and Spain, spanning acute and convalescent COVID-19. The cDNA or gDNA used as material had been derived from T cells, B-cell-depleted T cells, or PBMCs.

Original analysis: Reference gene primer amplification gave nucleated cell count estimates. The assay was immunoSEQ multiplex PCR, and TCRdb's table has in-frame clones only and misses some. That table supplies the V and J calls and clone size; D and trimming were determined from the DNA. The sample contains approximately 450,000 clones, 75% to 90% of which appear only once. Losses at the gene ends were 5 bases for V and 5 bases for J; bases not matched to a gene: 5. The CDR3 contains 14 residues. Germline assignment: CDR1 SSHAT and CDR2 FNYEAQ (reference sequence). The chain has TRBV7-7 and TRBJ2-5; the match to TRBD1 covers 10 bases. The sample was peripheral blood. The origin of this receptor is a young woman with acute or convalescent COVID-19. The CDR3 coding sequence is TGTGCCAGCAGCGTGACAGGGGGCGGGGAGACCCAGTACTTC. This codes for CASSVTGGGETQYF. The entire variable domain, with the rest obtained from reference TRBV7-7 and TRBJ2-5, is as follows: GAGVSQSPRYKVTKRGQDVTLRCDPISSHATLYWYQQALGQGPEFLTYFNYEAQPDKSGLPSDRFSAERPEGSISTLTIQRTEQRDSAMYRCASSVTGGGETQYFGPGTRLLVL.